These 8 T cell receptor beta chains were all obtained from the same sample, sequenced in a study of blood T cells in healthy people across ages. Through a sample-barcoded 5' primer and a J-beta primer mix, a second PCR was run for roughly 6 to 12 cycles. TCRdb redid the calling of the 5' RACE reads with MiXCR, one entry per CDR3 protein. The sample holds 270,000 or so distinct CDR3 sequences, about 25% seen once. Source material: blood. All receptors derive from a woman in her 70s in good health.

The chain carries TRBV29-1 and TRBJ2-7; 9 nucleotides align to TRBD2. Trimming cost V 1 base and J 4 bases; bases outside gene matches: 14. The CDR3 spans 17 residues. CDR1 is SQVTM, CDR2 ANQGSEA, per germline. The CDR3, as DNA: TGCAGCGTTGAAGGAGGTGGGCCTAGCGGGAAAGTTTACGAGCAGTACTTC. This gives the protein CSVEGGGPSGKVYEQYF.

Comments on this clonotype: Germline is not matched at one junction end, which may reflect a read error. The rearrangement uses TRBV29-1 and TRBJ2-1; D not certain. CDR3 length: 14 residues. Germline V gene data show CDR1 as SQVTM and CDR2 as ANQGSEA. CDR3 sequence: CSVEEDIGYNEQFF. CDR3 DNA: TGCAGCGTCGAAGAGGATATAGGGTACAATGAGCAGTTCTTC.

This clonotype appeared a few times. The rearrangement links TRBV20-1 to TRBJ2-5, with D hard to call. The V and J ends lost 0 bases and 2 bases respectively, with 16 bases between them. The CDR3 has 16 residues. The germline CDR1 and CDR2 sequences are DFQATT and SNEGSKA (reference sequence). DNA of the CDR3: TGCAGTGCTAGAGATCGCGGAGTAGGCTGGCAAGAGACCCAGTACTTC. Protein sequence: CSARDRGVGWQETQYF.

Many counts were recorded for this clonotype. V gene TRBV20-1 combines with J gene TRBJ2-1; D is ambiguous. V gave up 7 bases and J gave up 4 bases, with 11 bases separating them. Germline loops: CDR1 DFQATT, CDR2 SNEGSKA (reference sequence). The CDR3 sequence is 12 residues long. The CDR3 DNA reads TGCAGTGTTGGGCCCCGTTACAATGAGCAGTTCTTC. Amino acids: CSVGPRYNEQFF.

The chain's CDR3 is CARITGPYGYTF. The CDR3 DNA is TGTGCTAGAATCACAGGTCCGTATGGCTACACCTTC. The rearrangement joins TRBV12-5 to TRBJ1-2, with a possible D match to TRBD1 (5 bases). This CDR3 has 12 amino acids. Trimming took off 9 bases at V and 5 bases at J, with 13 bases between the two ends. Germline V lookup: CDR1 LGHNT, CDR2 FRNRAP.

The CDR3 reads CASSKTRQETQYF. In DNA form, the CDR3 reads TGTGCCAGCTCAAAGACTAGACAAGAGACCCAGTACTTC. The rearrangement joins TRBV18 to TRBJ2-1; D may be TRBD2 (6 bases). The assigned J gene may be wrong: the sequence end matches TRBJ2-5 better. The CDR3 spans 13 residues. Germline CDR1 KGHSH, CDR2 LQKENI.

This chain joins TRBV5-1 and TRBJ2-5; D is unclear. Trimming took off 3 bases at V and 5 bases at J, with 14 bases between the two ends. Germline V lookup: CDR1 SGHRS, CDR2 YFSETQ. CDR3 size: 14 residues. CDR3 amino acids: CASSSRTVSETQYF. CDR3 DNA: TGCGCCAGCAGCTCACGGACCGTCTCGGAGACCCAGTACTTC. Combining the CDR3 with reference TRBV5-1 and TRBJ2-5 gives the whole variable domain KAGVTQTPRYLIKTRGQQVTLSCSPISGHRSVSWYQQTPGQGLQFLFEYFSETQRNKGNFPGRFSGRQFSNSRSEMNVSTLELGDSALYLCASSSRTVSETQYFGPGTRLLVL.

A few counts support this clonotype. This chain links TRBV9 with TRBJ2-4, with TRBD1 matching 8 bases. Germline V gives CDR1 SGDLS, CDR2 YYNGEE. CDR3 size: 15 residues. The trim removed 0 bases at V and 9 bases at J, leaving 8 bases unmatched. The CDR3 sequence is CASSVEQGQGAIQYF. CDR3 DNA: TGTGCCAGCAGCGTAGAGCAGGGGCAGGGGGCCATTCAGTACTTC.